The entry below gives a single T cell receptor beta chain sequence along with its context. V lost 4 bases and J lost 6, with 12 bases in between. CDR3 length: 14 residues. Germline V gene lookup returns CDR1 ENHRY and CDR2 SYGVKD. The data originate from a study of beta chain features in type 1 diabetes. Every isolated RNA sample was fully reverse transcribed, so sequencing captured expressed TCRB transcripts. This table comes from immunoSEQ multiplex PCR, and its TCRdb copy is limited to in-frame clones, with some not included. The table shows approximately 120,000 clones, with about two fifths occurring only once.

The chain recombines TRBV10-3 with TRBJ2-2, with D maybe TRBD1 (5 bases). Source material: stem cell memory CD4+ T cells from blood. The sequence came from a woman younger than 35 in good health. Here the CDR3 DNA reads TGTGCCATCAGTGGGGGCGCGATCGCCGGGGAGCTGTTTTTT. Translating gives CAISGGAIAGELFF.